Below are 5 T cell receptor beta chains sequenced from a single sample in a study of immune heterogeneity within non-small cell lung tumors. With 600 ng used per sample, the template was genomic DNA from bulk tumor. Spaced far apart, several biopsies were taken from each primary tumor during surgery. The study enrolled patients with untreated, newly diagnosed non-small cell lung cancer who underwent curative surgery. The authors amplified TCR beta CDR3 by multiplex PCR with 32 V and 13 J primers. TCRdb passed the multiplex PCR reads through MiXCR, listing each CDR3 protein once. There are 4,000 to 5,000 distinct CDR3 sequences in the sample; 33% occur only once, and roughly 20% lies in the top ten. Sequencing used lung tumor tissue. Receptor source: a woman aged 50 to 65 with non-small cell lung cancer.

A remark on this clonotype: This may stem from a read error, because a much larger clone lies one nucleotide away. CDR3 nucleotide sequence: TGTGCCAGCAGCTTCCCGCTAGCGGGAAAGCGTTGGCGGGAGACCCAGTACTTC. This sequence encodes CASSFPLAGKRWRETQYF. The rearrangement uses TRBV11-3 and TRBJ2-5; 9 nucleotides align to TRBD2. The V gene end was trimmed by 3 bases and the J gene end by 5 bases; junction bases not matched to a gene: 16. Germline values: CDR1 SGHNT, CDR2 YENEEA. This CDR3 spans 18 amino acids.

As to this clonotype: A clone one base away is much larger, so this may be a read error. The conserved final phenylalanine or tryptophan is absent from the CDR3, which likely points to a read error. This chain connects TRBV20-1 to TRBJ1-2; possibly TRBD1 for D (5 bases). V was pared by 3 bases and J by 7 bases, with 18 bases between. CDR3 length: 14 amino acids. Germline-derived CDR1 and CDR2 are DFQATT and SNEGSKA (reference sequence). Here the CDR3 reads CSASKGNRVVGYTS. CDR3 sequence (DNA): TGCAGTGCTAGTAAGGGGAACCGGGTCGTTGGCTACACCTCC.

The V and J genes are TRBV20-1 and TRBJ1-2; D uncertain. CDR1 and CDR2 from the germline V gene are DFQATT and SNEGSKA (reference sequence). Trimming removed 6 bases at V and 7 bases at J, with 12 bases between. The CDR3 is made up of 11 amino acids. The CDR3 here is CSAEALAGYTF. The CDR3 DNA reads as TGCAGTGCGGAGGCTCTCGCTGGCTACACCTTC.

This clonotype is labeled medium-sized (0.01 to 0.1%). The genes are TRBV12-5 and TRBJ2-7, with 9 bases matching TRBD2. CDR1 LGHNT and CDR2 FRNRAP come from the germline V gene. The CDR3 covers 17 residues. V trimming: 4 bases; J trimming: 0 bases; junction bases outside the gene matches: 10. CDR3 DNA: TGTGCTAGTGGTTCGCACTCCAGGACTAGCGCCTCCTACGAGCAGTACTTC. As protein: CASGSHSRTSASYEQYF.

This rearrangement joins TRBV4-2 to TRBJ1-6, with D unclear. Between the trimmed V and J ends, which lost 4 bases and 8 bases, there was a span of 12 bases. The length of the CDR3 is 14 residues. From germline, CDR1 is LGHNA and CDR2 YNFKEQ. CDR3 nucleotide sequence: TGTGCCAGCAGCCCGAAACAAGGTGATTCACCCCTCCACTTT. Translated: CASSPKQGDSPLHF.